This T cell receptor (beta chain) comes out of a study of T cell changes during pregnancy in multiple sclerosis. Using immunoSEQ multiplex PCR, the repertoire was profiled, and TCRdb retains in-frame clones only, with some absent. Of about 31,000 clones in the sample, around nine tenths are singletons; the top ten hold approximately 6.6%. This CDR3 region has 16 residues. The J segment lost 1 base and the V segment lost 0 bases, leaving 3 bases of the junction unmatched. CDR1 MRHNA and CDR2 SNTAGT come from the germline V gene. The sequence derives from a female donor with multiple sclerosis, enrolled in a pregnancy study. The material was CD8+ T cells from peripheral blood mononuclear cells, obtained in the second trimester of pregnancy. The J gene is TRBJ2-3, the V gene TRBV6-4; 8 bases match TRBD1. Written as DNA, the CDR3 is TGTGCCAGCAGTGACTCGGAGACAGGGGGCACAGATACGCAGTATTTT. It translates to CASSDSETGGTDTQYF.